The clone carrying this TCR beta chain was found a few times. Its antigen remains unknown. Trimming shortened V by 4 bases and J by 3 bases, and 9 bases separated the two germline ends. The CDR3 has 13 residues. Germline V gene data show CDR1 as ENHRY and CDR2 as SYGVKD. These data belong to a study of blood T cells in healthy people across ages. Findings and caveats of the study: Strong correlation linked observed beta diversity and percent naive T cells.

Primers used in a second PCR of roughly 7 to 12 cycles were a sample-barcoded 5' primer and a J-beta primer mix. TCRdb used MiXCR to reprocess the 5' RACE reads, holding one entry per CDR3 protein. The sample includes 1.5 million or so distinct CDR3 sequences, about 43% of them seen just once. Sample: blood. The receptor was isolated from a woman aged 18-29 years in good health. The chain uses TRBV10-3 and TRBJ2-5, with D possibly TRBD2 on 6 matching bases. CDR3 DNA: TGTGCCATCAGTGTCTCTAGCGAAGAGACCCAGTACTTC. This codes for CAISVSSEETQYF.